What follows describes a single T cell receptor (beta chain). Germline is not matched at one junction end, which may reflect a read error. Donors ranged from roughly 6 to 100 years old and were healthy Caucasians in Russia. The sample is drawn from a study of blood T cells in healthy people across ages. The germline CDR1 and CDR2 sequences are LGHDT and YNNKEL (reference sequence). The CDR3 covers 16 residues. The second PCR ran roughly 7 to 11 cycles with a sample-barcoded 5' primer and J-beta primers. TCRdb reanalysed the 5' RACE reads using MiXCR and keeps one entry per CDR3 protein. The sample holds hundreds of thousands of distinct CDR3 sequences; roughly three fifths are singletons and the top ten take approximately 24%.

The chain uses TRBV3-1 and TRBJ2-4; D gene uncertain. The end of the DNA is better explained by TRBJ2-7, so the J call may be wrong. This clonotype originated in a man aged 35 to 55 in good health. The sample comprised blood. CDR3: CASSQDPGPVGYEQYF. The CDR3 DNA is TGTGCTAGCAGCCAAGATCCTGGGCCAGTGGGTTACGAGCAGTACTTC.